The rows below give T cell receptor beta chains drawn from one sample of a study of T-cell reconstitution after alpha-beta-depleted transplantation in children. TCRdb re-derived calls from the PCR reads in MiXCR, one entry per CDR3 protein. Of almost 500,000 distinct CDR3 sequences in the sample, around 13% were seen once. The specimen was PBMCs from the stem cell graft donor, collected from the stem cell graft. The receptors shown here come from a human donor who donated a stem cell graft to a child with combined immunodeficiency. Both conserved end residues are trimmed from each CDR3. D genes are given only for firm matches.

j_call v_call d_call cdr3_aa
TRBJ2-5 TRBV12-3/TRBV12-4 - ASRAAGRETQY
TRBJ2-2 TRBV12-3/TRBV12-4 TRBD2 ASRAPGTSDTGELF
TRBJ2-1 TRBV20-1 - SARNREVSLSYNEQF
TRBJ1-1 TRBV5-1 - ASSSAGNMT
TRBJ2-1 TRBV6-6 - ASSPATVEQF
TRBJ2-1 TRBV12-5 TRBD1 ASGSYVGTGFSNEQF
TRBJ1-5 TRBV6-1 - ASSDRGASNQPQH
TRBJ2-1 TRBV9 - ASSVATRTSYNEQF
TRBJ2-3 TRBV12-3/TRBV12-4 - ASSSGRSDTQY
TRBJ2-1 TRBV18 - ASSSARNEQF
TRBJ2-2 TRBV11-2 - ASSLAHSITGELF
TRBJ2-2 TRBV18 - ASSTRVGGARTGELF
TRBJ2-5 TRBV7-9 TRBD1 ASSMTGEETQY
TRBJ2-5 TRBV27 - ASSLYLASQVQY
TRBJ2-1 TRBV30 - AWTGVSYNEQF
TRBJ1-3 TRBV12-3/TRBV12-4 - ASSSWTLFSGNTIY
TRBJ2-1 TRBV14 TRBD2 ASGGEGPRLVDEQF
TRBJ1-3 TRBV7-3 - ASSDGQVSGNTIY
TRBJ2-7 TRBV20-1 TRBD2 SARRRLAGPYEQY
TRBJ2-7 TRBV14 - ASSTRDSPYEQY
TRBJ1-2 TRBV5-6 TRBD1 ASSLAGGGTVAYGYT
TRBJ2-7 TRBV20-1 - SASSDQGYEQY
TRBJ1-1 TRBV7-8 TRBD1 ASSLHRGMNTEAF
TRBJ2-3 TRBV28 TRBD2 ASRERGDITDTQY
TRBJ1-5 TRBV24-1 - ATSDRGGNQPQH
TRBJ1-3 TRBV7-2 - ASSLGPQSSGNTIY
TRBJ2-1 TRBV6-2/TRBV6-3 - ASSYSAERRSFYNEQF
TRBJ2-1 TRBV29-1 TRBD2 SAGLAGEYNEQF
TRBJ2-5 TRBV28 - ASIGHLETQY
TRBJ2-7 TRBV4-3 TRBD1 ASSQDSDRSREQY
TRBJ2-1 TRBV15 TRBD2 ATSRATSATYNEQF
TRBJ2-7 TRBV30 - AWSVRQVAYEQY
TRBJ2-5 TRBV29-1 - SVEGALGETQY
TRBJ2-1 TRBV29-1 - SVPLPGIAF
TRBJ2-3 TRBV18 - ASSATEDTQY
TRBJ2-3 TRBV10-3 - AISEPGYTDTQY
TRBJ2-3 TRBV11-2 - ASSQMEDTQY
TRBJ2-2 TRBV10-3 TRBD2 AISRLAGANTGELF
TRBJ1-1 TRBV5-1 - ASSLGRGEAF
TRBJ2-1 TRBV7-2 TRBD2 ASSRSILAGGPSNEQF
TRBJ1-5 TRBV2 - ASSEAYRDTHSNQPQH
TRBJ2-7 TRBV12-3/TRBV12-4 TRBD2 ASSTTSGGLYEQY
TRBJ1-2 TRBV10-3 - AISESGGNYGYT
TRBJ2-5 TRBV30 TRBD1 AWRGMGTGDQETQY
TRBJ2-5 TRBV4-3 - ASSQDGEGKQETQY
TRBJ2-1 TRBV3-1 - ASSLRFNEQF